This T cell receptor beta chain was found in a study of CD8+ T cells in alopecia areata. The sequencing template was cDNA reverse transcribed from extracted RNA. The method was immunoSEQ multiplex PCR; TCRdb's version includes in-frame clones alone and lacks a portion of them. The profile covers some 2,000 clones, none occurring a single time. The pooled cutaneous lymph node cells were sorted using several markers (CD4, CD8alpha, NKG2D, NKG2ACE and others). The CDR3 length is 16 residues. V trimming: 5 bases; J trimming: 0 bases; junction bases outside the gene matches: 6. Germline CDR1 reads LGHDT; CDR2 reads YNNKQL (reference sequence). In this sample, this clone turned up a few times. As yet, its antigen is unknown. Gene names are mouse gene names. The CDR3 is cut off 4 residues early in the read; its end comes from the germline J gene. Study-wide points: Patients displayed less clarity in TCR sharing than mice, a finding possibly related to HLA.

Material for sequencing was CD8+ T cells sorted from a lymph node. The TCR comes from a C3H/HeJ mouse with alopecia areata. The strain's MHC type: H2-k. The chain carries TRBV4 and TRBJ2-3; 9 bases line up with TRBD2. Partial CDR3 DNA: TGTGCCAGCAGCGGGGACTGGGAGACTAGTGCAGAA. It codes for CASSGDWETSAE. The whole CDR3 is CASSGDWETSAETLYF.